This T cell receptor (beta chain) was documented in a study of cytomegalovirus exposure and HLA in healthy donors. The PCR ran on 60 Vbeta and 13 Jbeta primers. Libraries were prepared by immunoSEQ multiplex PCR; TCRdb keeps only in-frame clonotypes and omits some of them. Of approximately 90,000 clones listed, roughly 74% are singletons. The CDR3 is 13 residues long. Germline CDR1 is LNHDA and CDR2 is SQIVND (reference sequence). V lost 1 base and J 7 bases, leaving 5 bases between the germline ends. Sample: PBMCs. The TCR was taken from a man in his forties in good health and CMV-seronegative. This rearrangement joins TRBV19 to TRBJ1-6; D not resolved. CDR3 sequence reads: CASSIGENSPLHF. Written as DNA, the CDR3 is TGTGCCAGTAGTATAGGGGAGAATTCACCCCTCCACTTT.